These 10 T cell receptor beta chains originate from one sample sequenced in a study of beta chain features in type 1 diabetes. Isolated RNA was reverse transcribed in full, so expressed TCRB transcripts were sequenced. The table came from immunoSEQ multiplex PCR; TCRdb's copy has only in-frame clones and leaves some out. The sample gives 620,000 or so clones, less than 20% of which show up once; approximately 0.099% is in the top ten. Sequenced sample: naive CD4+ T cells from blood. The receptors originated from a young man in good health.

As concerns this clone: The conserved closing phenylalanine or tryptophan is absent in this CDR3, likely reflecting a read error. It is unclear where the CDR3 begins or ends on the DNA, so no DNA is shown, and the CDR3 is as TCRdb lists it. This chain links TRBV6-1 with TRBJ2-7; TRBD2 is the table's D call, not checked against the DNA. Germline V lookup: CDR1 MNHNS, CDR2 SASEGT. The CDR3 is 10 residues long, ends included. CDR3 region: CASSDRRHTA.

This chain joins TRBV5-1 and TRBJ1-2; D might be TRBD1 (5 bases). V lost 4 bases and J 8 bases, leaving 18 bases between the germline ends. The CDR3 is 14 amino acids. CDR1 is SGHRS and CDR2 is YFSETQ in the germline V gene. CDR3: CASSPGGTNGGYTF. CDR3 nucleotide sequence: TGCGCCAGCAGCCCTGGAGGGACTAATGGCGGCTACACCTTC. Full variable domain (missing parts from reference TRBV5-1 and TRBJ1-2): KAGVTQTPRYLIKTRGQQVTLSCSPISGHRSVSWYQQTPGQGLQFLFEYFSETQRNKGNFPGRFSGRQFSNSRSEMNVSTLELGDSALYLCASSPGGTNGGYTFGSGTRLTVV.

This chain joins TRBV4-1 and TRBJ2-2; D gene unclear. This CDR3 is built from 18 residues. Trimming removed 1 base at V and 4 bases at J, with 19 bases between. Germline assignment: CDR1 MGHRA and CDR2 YSYEKL. The DNA of the CDR3 is TGCGCCAGCAGCCAAGTGATAAGGGCCGCACCGACCACCGGGGAGCTGTTTTTT. Translation: CASSQVIRAAPTTGELFF.

The V gene is TRBV7-9, the J gene TRBJ2-7, with D possibly TRBD1 on 5 matching bases. Trimming took 1 base from V and 3 from J, leaving 13 bases between them. This CDR3 has 15 residues. The germline CDR1 and CDR2 sequences are SEHNR and FQNEAQ (reference sequence). In nucleotides, the CDR3 is TGTGCCAGCAGCTTAGGTGCAGGGATGGGCTACGAGCAGTACTTC. Translation: CASSLGAGMGYEQYF.

This clone was observed a handful of times. The V and J genes are TRBV19 and TRBJ2-1, with TRBD2 matching over 11 bases. With V trimmed by 4 bases and J by 2 bases, 4 bases remained unmatched. The CDR3 loop spans 16 amino acids. Germline V gene lookup returns CDR1 LNHDA and CDR2 SQIVND (reference sequence). This CDR3 is CASSTSSGRAYNEQFF. The CDR3 nucleotides read TGTGCCAGTAGTACGAGTAGCGGGAGGGCCTACAATGAGCAGTTCTTC.

The chain employs TRBV18 and TRBJ2-3, with D possibly matching TRBD1 (6 bases). V gave up 4 bases and J gave up 1 base, with 15 bases separating them. This CDR3 is built from 16 residues. Germline-derived CDR1 and CDR2 are KGHSH and LQKENI. The CDR3 region has the DNA TGTGCCAGCTCACTGAAGGACAGCTTGCGCACAGATACGCAGTATTTT. Encoded protein: CASSLKDSLRTDTQYF.

J is TRBJ2-1 and V is TRBV7-2; TRBD1 is a possible D gene (6 bases). Germline loops: CDR1 SGHTA, CDR2 FQGNSA. Between the trimmed V and J ends, which lost 4 bases and 4 bases, there was a span of 8 bases. The CDR3 is 13 amino acids. The CDR3 DNA sequence: TGTGCCAGCAGCTCCGGACAGTACAATGAGCAGTTCTTC. Translating gives CASSSGQYNEQFF.

This clone was detected only a few times. This chain joins TRBV13 and TRBJ1-3, with 12 bases that match TRBD1. V was clipped by 5 bases and J by 3 bases; unmatched bases: 5. CDR3 length: 16 residues. CDR1 is PRHDT, CDR2 FYEKMQ, per germline (reference sequence). CDR3 in DNA: TGTGCCAGCAGCCTCCGGGACAGGGGGCATGGAAACACCATATATTTT. Protein: CASSLRDRGHGNTIYF.

The chain's CDR3 is CASSLLAGVSGANVLTF. The DNA for the CDR3 is TGCGCCAGCAGCCTACTAGCGGGAGTGTCAGGGGCCAACGTCCTGACTTTC. The chain couples TRBV5-1 to TRBJ2-6; 11 bases agree with TRBD2. CDR3 length: 17 amino acids. With 4 bases clipped from V and 4 bases from J, the junction kept 7 bases outside the gene matches. From germline, CDR1 is SGHRS and CDR2 YFSETQ. Full variable domain (missing parts from reference TRBV5-1 and TRBJ2-6): KAGVTQTPRYLIKTRGQQVTLSCSPISGHRSVSWYQQTPGQGLQFLFEYFSETQRNKGNFPGRFSGRQFSNSRSEMNVSTLELGDSALYLCASSLLAGVSGANVLTFGAGSRLTVL.

This clone was observed a few times. The rearrangement joins TRBV7-3 to TRBJ2-1, with TRBD2 identical over 7 bases. The V segment lost 2 bases and the J segment 9 bases; nucleotides outside the gene matches: 1. CDR3 length: 12 amino acids. The V gene's germline CDR1 is SGHTA and CDR2 FQGTGA. As DNA, the CDR3 is TGTGCCAGCAGCTTACGGACTAGTGAGCAGTTCTTC. This translates into CASSLRTSEQFF. Supplemented by reference TRBV7-3 and TRBJ2-1, the full variable domain reads GAGVSQTPSNKVTEKGKYVELRCDPISGHTALYWYRQSLGQGPEFLIYFQGTGAADDSGLPNDRFFAVRPEGSVSTLKIQRTERGDSAVYLCASSLRTSEQFFGPGTRLTVL.